A selection of T cell receptor beta chains follows, all from one sample in a study of shared clonotypes between healthy human individuals. The repertoire was sequenced with immunoSEQ multiplex PCR; TCRdb's copy has only in-frame clones and lacks some. The sample lists more than 150,000 clones; over 85% were seen once. What was sequenced was naive CD4+ T cells sorted from blood. The receptor set was obtained from a woman aged 25-40 years in good health. Each CDR3 is given with its conserved first and last residue. A clone size is listed for some rows: how often the clone was seen (once, few, many), or a class if it is expanded.

>TRBJ2-7|TRBV2|-
CASNLLAGGPYEQYF
>TRBJ2-5|TRBV30|-
CAWSGRGGSTETQYF
>TRBJ1-2|TRBV20-1|-
CSVKAVWGYTF
>TRBJ1-1|TRBV9|-
CASSTQGANTEAFF
>TRBJ2-7|TRBV5-1|once
CASSSDLASSYEQYF
>TRBJ2-7|TRBV5-4|-
CASSLGTTNEQYF
>TRBJ2-7|TRBV28|once
CASISVGQPNAYEQYF
>TRBJ1-5|TRBV10-3|-
CAISDSGRASNQPQHF
>TRBJ1-5|TRBV11-2|-
CASSLVPGGNQPQHF
>TRBJ2-7|TRBV28|-
CASSLTAGSSYEQYF
>TRBJ1-4|TRBV13|-
CASSRTGGGEKLFF
>TRBJ1-2|TRBV10-3|-
CAIRDRVEQNTF